There are many counts of the clone carrying this TCR beta chain. This sample is part of a study of Graves' ophthalmopathy and Graves' hyperthyroidism. Transcripts of RNA were the source for amplifying TCR beta CDR3 regions. First-round RT-PCR relied on HTBI primers, and a second-round multiplex PCR came next. Using its own MiXCR run on the multiplex PCR reads, TCRdb lists one record per CDR3 protein. The sample comprises about 480,000 distinct CDR3 sequences, over 13% of which are singletons, and approximately 9.8% rests with the top ten. V shed 3 bases and J 7 bases; nucleotides not matched to a gene: 10. There are 16 residues in the CDR3. Germline V lookup: CDR1 KGHSH, CDR2 LQKENI.

The TCR was taken from a woman aged 25-40 years with Graves' ophthalmopathy. The sample taken for sequencing was blood. This rearrangement joins TRBV18 to TRBJ1-1; TRBD1 agrees at 11 bases. In DNA form, the CDR3 reads TGTGCCAGCTCACCGAGGACAGGGGGCTCCTTCCGTGAAGCTTTCTTT. It is translated as CASSPRTGGSFREAFF.